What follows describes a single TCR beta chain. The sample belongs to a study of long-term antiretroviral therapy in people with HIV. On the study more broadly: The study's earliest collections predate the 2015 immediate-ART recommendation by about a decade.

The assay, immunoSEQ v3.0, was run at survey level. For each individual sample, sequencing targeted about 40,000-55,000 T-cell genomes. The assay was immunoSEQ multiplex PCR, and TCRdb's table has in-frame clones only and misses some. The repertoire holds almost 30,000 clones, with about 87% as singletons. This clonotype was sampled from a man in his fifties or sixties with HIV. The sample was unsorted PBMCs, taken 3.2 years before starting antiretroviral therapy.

DNA for the CDR3: TGTGCCAGCAGTTCCCTCATGGGGCCGAGAGATACGCAGTATTTT. Translation gives CASSSLMGPRDTQYF. V usage is TRBV6-5 and J usage is TRBJ2-3; D is perhaps TRBD1 (5 bases). The CDR3 is 15 residues long. The germline CDR1 and CDR2 sequences are MNHEY and SVGAGI. The V gene lost 4 bases and the J gene lost 5 bases, with 16 bases spanning the gap.